A single T cell receptor beta chain is shown here with its context. This clonotype was recorded at least ten times. What this receptor recognizes is not known. Per-base qualities were not stored, and no clone one base away is much larger. Spanning cysteine to phenylalanine, the CDR3 consists of 13 amino acids. The only DNA kept is the CDR3, 39 bases in frame from the first base. Cut back by 5 bases and 2 bases, the V and J ends lie 9 bases apart. This sample stems from a study of CD8 T cells in ankylosing spondylitis (dated 2017 in TCRdb). For context, the study as a whole: To find TCR variants linked to disease, the study profiled T cell receptor beta repertoires in ankylosing spondylitis patients and healthy donors. The full study cohort was made up of over 20 ankylosing spondylitis patients and about a hundred healthy donors. Samples of peripheral blood were taken, and for ankylosing spondylitis patients, synovial fluid was collected as well. General findings and caveats noted by the study authors: A CD8+ phenotype was shown by the disease-linked clones, which were found at relatively low frequencies in peripheral blood. Some motif variants were previously reported in synovial fluid and blood of reactive arthritis patients, suggesting common disease-initiation mechanisms. Blood from ankylosing spondylitis patients appeared to be characterized by a TCR beta motif composed of under ten highly homologous amino acid variants. The disease-linked clones were reported to be significantly enriched in matched synovial fluid samples from ankylosing spondylitis patients.

The sequencing machine was an Illumina HiSeq 2500. Quantitative 5'-RACE with molecular barcodes was the method used to prepare the TCR beta libraries. The paper's data handling went like this. To identify disease-linked TCR variants, a new computational method was used, one built on a probabilistic model of VDJ rearrangement. The public reads were reanalyzed by TCRdb: fastp trimming at Q25, MiXCR alignment, in-frame beta chains only. Each CDR3 protein appears once, grouped with its most common genes and DNA. Here the V and J calls rest on TCRdb's processing, not on the authors' analysis. This sample comprises hundreds of thousands of distinct CDR3 sequences, 25% to 30% of them detected only once. The ten largest clones capture roughly 6.7% of the sample.

Sequenced: blood, either unsorted or a sorted T cell fraction (not recorded which). The clonotype originates from a male donor with ankylosing spondylitis or in good health (not recorded which). The sequence is built from TRBV12-3 or TRBV12-4 and TRBJ2-5; the D gene assignment is ambiguous. The bases read TGTGCCAGCAGTGTGATGGATCAAGAGACCCAGTACTTC. The encoded protein is CASSVMDQETQYF.